This entry concerns a single TCR beta chain. Its antigen is unknown. This specimen belongs to a study of shared clonotypes between healthy human individuals. Study summary: CD8 memory received one plate per donor, CD8 naive two, CD4 memory three and CD4 naive three.

TCRdb's table, derived via immunoSEQ multiplex PCR, lists solely in-frame clones and lacks some. Of fewer than 700,000 clones detected, 90% to 95% appear once; the ten largest clones hold 0.095% to 0.14%. Study-wide points: Researchers found naive subsets generally carried larger estimated richness than memory subsets. The genetic and exposure-history diversity represented was limited by few donors.

Per the germline V gene, CDR1 is SGHVS and CDR2 is FNYEAQ. The CDR3 consists of 14 residues. The V end was cut by 5 bases, the J end by 0 bases, with 11 bases between. CD45RO negativity and positive selection for CCR7 defined naive CD8 cells, a population that excluded terminally differentiated effector memory CD45RA+ cells. This TCR was sampled from a woman in her 30s in good health. Sequenced input: naive CD8+ T cells sorted from blood. The chain recombines TRBV7-6 with TRBJ2-7, with D possibly being TRBD1 (6 bases). This chain's CDR3 is CASSPWDNSYEQYF. CDR3 coding DNA: TGTGCCAGCAGCCCCTGGGACAACTCCTACGAGCAGTACTTC. The complete variable domain, with remaining parts taken from reference TRBV7-6 and TRBJ2-7, reads GAGVSQSPRYKVTKRGQDVALRCDPISGHVSLYWYRQALGQGPEFLTYFNYEAQQDKSGLPNDRFSAERPEGSISTLTIQRTEQRDSAMYRCASSPWDNSYEQYFGPGTRLTVT.